The sequence of this T cell receptor (beta chain) was determined in a study of blood T cell repertoires in COVID-19. Study at large: The analysed material was cDNA or gDNA that came from T cells, B-cell-depleted T cells, or PBMCs.

Libraries were prepared by immunoSEQ multiplex PCR; TCRdb keeps only in-frame clonotypes and omits some of them. The sample consists of around 110,000 clones, 90% of them appearing once. The sequencing input was peripheral blood. This sequence was found in a human donor with active COVID-19. The donor label of this sample is uncertain.

The CDR3: CASSIRDRGRGYQPQHF. CDR3 sequence (DNA): TGTGCCAGTAGTATCCGGGACAGGGGGCGCGGATATCAGCCCCAGCATTTT. The chain couples TRBV19 to TRBJ1-5; 12 nucleotides line up with TRBD1. The CDR3 runs 17 residues. The V gene end was trimmed by 3 bases and the J gene end by 5 bases; junction bases not matched to a gene: 8. Germline lookup yields CDR1 LNHDA and CDR2 SQIVND (reference sequence).